This TCR beta chain stems from a study of blood T cell repertoires in COVID-19. Overall study context: COVID-19 samples collected from the United States, Italy and Spain covered acute and convalescent phases.

Per germline, CDR1 SGHAT and CDR2 FQNNGV. This CDR3 region has 16 residues. V was pared by 5 bases and J by 3 bases, with 11 bases of the junction left unmatched. Measured with immunoSEQ multiplex PCR; TCRdb has only the in-frame clones, and not every one. The data show 25,000 to 35,000 clones, more than 80% seen once. J is TRBJ1-1 and V is TRBV11-2; 8 nucleotides line up with TRBD1. The clonotype comes from a woman aged 80 or over with acute or convalescent COVID-19. Sequencing was done on a sample of peripheral blood. CDR3 nucleotides: TGTGCCAGCAGCGCCCTCCGGACAGGGATAGACACTGAAGCTTTCTTT. This translates into CASSALRTGIDTEAFF.